This T cell receptor (beta chain) was observed in a study of T cell changes during pregnancy in multiple sclerosis. Generated by immunoSEQ multiplex PCR, the TCRdb table keeps only in-frame clones and is missing some. The sample records some 38,000 clones, about 88% being singletons. The CDR3 consists of 16 residues. The germline V gene has CDR1 SGHRS and CDR2 YFSETQ. Germline trimming cut 2 bases from V and 0 bases from J; bases unmatched to any gene: 7. The sequence was obtained from a female donor with multiple sclerosis, enrolled in a pregnancy study. The sample here was CD8+ T cells from peripheral blood mononuclear cells, taken in the third trimester of pregnancy. The chain links TRBV5-1 to TRBJ1-1, with 7 bases identical to TRBD1. This chain's CDR3 is CASSFGGTDVNTEAFF. CDR3 DNA sequence: TGCGCCAGCAGCTTTGGGGGGACAGACGTGAACACTGAAGCTTTCTTT. The full variable domain, its missing parts supplied by reference TRBV5-1 and TRBJ1-1, is KAGVTQTPRYLIKTRGQQVTLSCSPISGHRSVSWYQQTPGQGLQFLFEYFSETQRNKGNFPGRFSGRQFSNSRSEMNVSTLELGDSALYLCASSFGGTDVNTEAFFGQGTRLTVV.